This T cell receptor (beta chain) was captured by sequencing in a study of blood T cells in healthy people across ages. This clonotype was seen at least ten times. Its specificity is unknown. Deletions cut 1 base from V and 0 bases from J, with 11 bases between. Germline V lookup: CDR1 DFQATT, CDR2 SNEGSKA (reference sequence). The CDR3 has 15 residues. Overall study findings and caveats: PBMCs that were unsorted prevented a conclusive naive versus antigen-experienced comparison. The study lacked donor CMV status, which possibly confounded expanded clonotype changes.

Next came a second PCR, run for roughly 7 to 12 cycles, which used a sample-barcoded 5' primer along with a J-beta primer mix. Via MiXCR, TCRdb re-called the 5' RACE reads, giving one row per CDR3 protein. Of 650,000 to 800,000 distinct CDR3 sequences in the sample, 45% to 60% were seen once. The source is a woman aged 80 or over in good health. Material for sequencing was blood. This sequence joins TRBV20-1 and TRBJ2-3; tentatively, D is TRBD2 (6 bases). The CDR3 region is CSARGRVISTDTQYF. CDR3 bases: TGCAGTGCTAGAGGGAGGGTTATTAGCACAGATACGCAGTATTTT.